This T cell receptor (beta chain) was recovered during a study of shared clonotypes between healthy human individuals. A remark on this clone: Antigen unknown.

The study ran the assay at deep level. Method: immunoSEQ multiplex PCR; TCRdb's copy keeps in-frame clones and lacks some. The sample consists of 1,400,000 or so clones, roughly 98.5% of them appearing once. Overall study results and limits: It was only blood that was sampled, and tissue repertoires likely differ.

This CDR3 is 15 amino acids long. The V end lost 2 bases, the J end lost 11 bases, and 16 bases lay between the germline ends. Germline lookup yields CDR1 SEHNR and CDR2 FQNEAQ (reference sequence). V and J are TRBV7-9 and TRBJ2-6, with a weak D call TRBD1 (7 bases). The TCR originated in a man in his thirties or forties in good health. The sequencing input was naive CD4+ T cells sorted from blood. The sample's subset: CD45RA+ positively selected. CDR3 coding DNA: TGTGCCAGCAGCTTATCAGGGGGGAAGGGCGACGTCCTGACTTTC. This sequence encodes CASSLSGGKGDVLTF.